Presented here are 21 T cell receptor beta chains from one specimen sequenced in a study of somatic mutations in cytotoxic T cells in rheumatoid arthritis (dated by TCRdb to about 2017). Library creation used the immunoSEQ multiplex PCR assay. The table was pulled from immuneACCESS by TCRdb, which kept in-frame rearrangements only. Such tables lose some clones; where checked, under half of the loss comes from unresolved V genes, and the rest has no known cause. This sample is represented by some 20,000 clones; approximately 82% of them were singletons. Jointly, the top ten make up around an eighth of the sample. The sequencing input was CD8+ T cells sorted from blood. Receptors were obtained from an adult with rheumatoid arthritis.

The chain uses TRBV9 and TRBJ1-2; tentatively, D is TRBD1 (6 bases). The V end was cut by 0 bases, the J end by 3 bases, with 9 bases between. The CDR3 length is 14 residues. The V gene's germline CDR1 is SGDLS and CDR2 YYNGEE. The CDR3 region has the DNA TGTGCCAGCAGCGTAGCAGGGGATCACTATGGCTACACCTTC. Residues: CASSVAGDHYGYTF.

The CDR3, as DNA: TGTGCCAGCAGTGGCCGGGACGCGGGGCAGTTCTTC. Translated: CASSGRDAGQFF. This chain joins TRBV25-1 and TRBJ2-1, with D tentatively TRBD1 or TRBD2 (5 bases each). The germline CDR1 and CDR2 sequences are MGHDK and SYGVNS. Trimming removed 4 bases from V and 12 bases from J, with 13 bases in between. The CDR3 loop spans 12 amino acids.

This clone has only a few counts. The chain combines TRBV6-5 with TRBJ1-5, with D hard to call. CDR3 length: 13 residues. Trimming removed 6 bases from V and 0 bases from J, with 6 bases in between. Germline values: CDR1 MNHEY, CDR2 SVGAGI. CDR3 bases: TGTGCCAGCAGGCGAGGTAGCAATCAGCCCCAGCATTTT. It is translated as CASRRGSNQPQHF.

The chain has TRBV9 and TRBJ2-1; D gene unclear. The CDR3 length is 14 residues. The germline gives CDR1 SGDLS, CDR2 YYNGEE. V lost 0 bases and J lost 3, with 7 bases in between. CDR3 sequence reads: CASSVDGVYNEQFF. The CDR3 nucleotides read TGTGCCAGCAGCGTAGATGGAGTCTACAATGAGCAGTTCTTC. Supplemented by reference TRBV9 and TRBJ2-1, the full variable domain reads DSGVTQTPKHLITATGQRVTLRCSPRSGDLSVYWYQQSLDQGLQFLIQYYNGEERAKGNILERFSAQQFPDLHSELNLSSLELGDSALYFCASSVDGVYNEQFFGPGTRLTVL.

The J gene is TRBJ1-2, the V gene TRBV27; 8 bases are a match to TRBD1. The germline V gene has CDR1 MNHEY and CDR2 SMNVEV (reference sequence). CDR3 length: 16 residues. J gave up 7 bases and V 3 bases, and 13 bases lay outside the gene matches. CDR3 in amino acids: CASSFIGQGASGGYTF. Here the CDR3 DNA reads TGTGCCAGCAGTTTTATAGGCCAGGGGGCCAGCGGTGGCTACACCTTC.

This chain joins TRBV18 and TRBJ2-1; D might be TRBD1 (5 bases). The length of the CDR3 is 15 residues. With 5 bases removed from V and 2 bases from J, the gap between germline ends came to 13 bases. The V gene's germline CDR1 is KGHSH and CDR2 LQKENI. The CDR3 loop is CASSFDSPTYNEQFF. The CDR3 DNA is TGTGCCAGCTCATTCGACAGCCCGACCTACAATGAGCAGTTCTTC.

The gene calls are TRBV10-3 and TRBJ2-2; no clear D gene. Between the trimmed V and J ends, which lost 7 bases and 5 bases, there was a span of 8 bases. CDR1 is ENHRY and CDR2 is SYGVKD in the germline V gene. The CDR3 totals 12 residues. The CDR3 nucleotides read TGTGCCATCAAGGAAGGGACCGGGGAGCTGTTTTTT. Protein product: CAIKEGTGELFF.

The chain has TRBV5-6 and TRBJ2-3, with 9 bases that match TRBD2. Per the germline V gene, CDR1 is SGHDT and CDR2 is YYEEEE. This CDR3 has 17 amino acids. The junction had 12 bases not matched to a gene; V was cut back by 4 bases and J by 3 bases. CDR3 in amino acids: CASSPVVGLAGTDTQYF. The CDR3 nucleotides are TGTGCCAGCAGCCCGGTTGTAGGGCTAGCGGGGACAGATACGCAGTATTTT.

V is TRBV4-1 and J is TRBJ2-5, with a tentative D call TRBD1 (6 bases). V was cut by 4 bases and J by 4 bases, with 16 bases left in between. Germline CDR1 and CDR2: MGHRA and YSYEKL. The CDR3 spans 15 residues. DNA for the CDR3: TGCGCCAGCAGCCCTCTCGGCCAGGGGCGAGAGACCCAGTACTTC. Translation gives CASSPLGQGRETQYF.

The chain carries TRBV20-1 and TRBJ2-1; D is ambiguous. The CDR3 runs 10 residues. The V gene lost 1 base and the J gene lost 14 bases, with 9 bases spanning the gap. CDR1 DFQATT and CDR2 SNEGSKA come from the germline V gene (reference sequence). The CDR3 nucleotides are TGCAGTGCTAGAGTCATGGCTGAGTTCTTC. Its protein is CSARVMAEFF.

The V and J genes are TRBV2 and TRBJ2-3, with D maybe TRBD1 (5 bases). With 1 base removed from V and 0 bases from J, the gap between germline ends came to 8 bases. The germline V gene encodes CDR1 SNHLY and CDR2 FYNNEI. The CDR3 consists of 15 residues. The DNA of the CDR3 is TGTGCCAGCAGTGAAGGGACAACTAGCACAGATACGCAGTATTTT. This translates into CASSEGTTSTDTQYF.

This chain uses TRBV5-5 with TRBJ1-5, with D uncertain. V gave up 7 bases and J gave up 0 bases, with 14 bases separating them. Germline CDR1 reads SGHKS; CDR2 reads YYEKEE (reference sequence). CDR3 size: 15 residues. The CDR3 DNA reads TGTGCCAGCGTCGGCGGCGGGCCTAGCAATCAGCCCCAGCATTTT. The encoded protein is CASVGGGPSNQPQHF.

This clone came up a few times. The chain joins TRBV27 to TRBJ1-5; D remains unclear. There are 14 residues in the CDR3. Looked up from germline, CDR1 is MNHEY and CDR2 is SMNVEV (reference sequence). Trimming stripped 6 bases from V and 4 bases from J, with 13 bases between. The CDR3 coding sequence is TGTGCCAGCAGGCTCGGGGAAACTAATCAGCCCCAGCATTTT. Translated, it gives CASRLGETNQPQHF.

The CDR3 DNA sequence: TGTGCCAGCAGCGTAAGCGGGACTAGCACAGATACGCAGTATTTT. As protein: CASSVSGTSTDTQYF. This chain uses TRBV9 with TRBJ2-3; 7 nucleotides agree with TRBD2. Germline loops: CDR1 SGDLS, CDR2 YYNGEE. CDR3 length: 15 amino acids. The junction had 2 bases not matched to a gene; V was cut back by 1 base and J by 0 bases.

V gene TRBV5-1 combines with J gene TRBJ2-7; tentative D call: TRBD1 (7 bases). The CDR3 spans 11 residues. Trimming cost V 8 bases and J 7 bases, with 13 bases left between them. The germline V gene encodes CDR1 SGHRS and CDR2 YFSETQ. This chain's CDR3 is CASSGGYEQYF. The DNA for the CDR3 is TGCGCCAGTTCAGGGGGGTATGAGCAGTACTTC.

The chain employs TRBV6-1 and TRBJ1-1, with 10 bases identical to TRBD1. The V gene end was trimmed by 3 bases and the J gene end by 4 bases; junction bases not matched to a gene: 8. Germline-derived CDR1 and CDR2 are MNHNS and SASEGT. The CDR3 is 16 residues long. The CDR3 here is CASSDPGQGMGTEAFF. CDR3 coding DNA: TGTGCCAGCAGTGACCCGGGACAGGGGATGGGCACTGAAGCTTTCTTT.

The CDR3 DNA follows: TGTGCCAGCAGGCACTCTACAAATCAGCCCCAGCATTTT. Translating gives CASRHSTNQPQHF. The rearrangement links TRBV27 to TRBJ1-5; D gene unclear. CDR1 and CDR2 (germline): MNHEY, SMNVEV (reference sequence). Trimming removed 6 bases at V and 4 bases at J, with 10 bases between. There are 13 residues in the CDR3.

The V call is TRBV29-1, the J call TRBJ2-5; D ambiguous. The germline V gene has CDR1 SQVTM and CDR2 ANQGSEA. V was pared by 3 bases and J by 4 bases, with 12 bases between. The CDR3 length is 13 residues. CDR3 in amino acids: CSVESGWVETQYF. The DNA for the CDR3 is TGCAGCGTTGAGTCTGGCTGGGTAGAGACCCAGTACTTC.

V usage is TRBV29-1 and J usage is TRBJ2-1, with TRBD2 identical over 9 bases. Trimming at V came to 6 bases and at J to 9 bases, leaving 9 bases not matched to a gene. The germline V gene has CDR1 SQVTM and CDR2 ANQGSEA. The CDR3 is 13 amino acids. Here the CDR3 reads CSVLSGSASEQFF. Here the CDR3 DNA reads TGCAGCGTCCTTAGCGGGAGTGCAAGTGAGCAGTTCTTC.

This clone was picked up one time. The V call is TRBV6-5, the J call TRBJ2-1; 7 positions agree with TRBD2. Germline values: CDR1 MNHEY, CDR2 SVGAGI. V shed 6 bases and J 5 bases; nucleotides not matched to a gene: 4. The CDR3 is 13 amino acids. CDR3 bases: TGTGCCAGCAGCCCTGCGGGGGACAATGAGCAGTTCTTC. It translates to CASSPAGDNEQFF.

CDR3 amino acids: CASQGASTDTQYF. The CDR3 DNA sequence: TGTGCCAGCCAGGGGGCTAGCACAGATACGCAGTATTTT. The rearrangement uses TRBV30 and TRBJ2-3; 8 nucleotides match TRBD1. V lost 8 bases, J lost 0 bases, and 4 bases stayed unmatched. Germline V gene data show CDR1 as GTSNPN and CDR2 as SVGIG (reference sequence). This CDR3 is built from 13 residues.